Presented here are 2 T cell receptor beta chains from one specimen sequenced in a study of CD8+CD57+ T cells in acquired aplastic anemia. TCR beta VDJ and CDR3 profiles were obtained from a genomic DNA template. TCRdb reprocessed the reads with MiXCR, giving one entry per CDR3 protein. The repertoire holds 200,000 to 250,000 distinct CDR3 sequences, with 30% to 40% as singletons. Sequences were obtained from sorted CD4+, CD8+, or CD8+CD57+ T cells (not recorded which) from PBMCs. These receptor sequences come from a human donor in good health, serving as a control.

This rearrangement joins TRBV18 to TRBJ1-2; tentatively, D is TRBD1 (6 bases). Deletions cut 6 bases from V and 6 bases from J, with 17 bases between. This CDR3 has 14 amino acids. Looked up from germline, CDR1 is KGHSH and CDR2 is LQKENI. CDR3 in amino acids: CASSRTDASNGYTF. The CDR3 DNA follows: TGTGCCAGCTCGCGGACAGACGCATCGAATGGCTACACCTTC.

The gene calls are TRBV5-8 and TRBJ1-1, with D possibly matching TRBD1 (5 bases). CDR1 SGHTS and CDR2 YDEGEE come from the germline V gene. V was trimmed by 0 bases and J by 3 bases, leaving 12 bases between them. This CDR3 contains 15 residues. The CDR3 DNA follows: TGTGCCAGCAGCTTGGGTCAGGGAATGGACACTGAAGCTTTCTTT. Translating it yields CASSLGQGMDTEAFF.